The 10 T cell receptor beta chains listed next were all sequenced from one sample in a study of cytomegalovirus exposure and HLA in healthy donors. The method was immunoSEQ multiplex PCR; TCRdb's version includes in-frame clones alone and lacks a portion of them. The sample includes fewer than 350,000 clones, more than 75% seen only once; the top ten take approximately 0.95%. Sequenced input: PBMCs. The receptors here all came from a woman between 18 and 29 years old in good health and CMV-seronegative.

This chain connects TRBV4-3 to TRBJ2-3; 8 bases fit TRBD1. The CDR3 consists of 16 residues. J was trimmed by 1 base and V by 3 bases; bases with no gene match: 6. The germline V gene encodes CDR1 LGHNA and CDR2 YSLEER. CDR3 sequence: CASSQQTGVGTDTQYF. The CDR3, as DNA: TGCGCCAGCAGCCAGCAGACAGGGGTAGGCACAGATACGCAGTATTTT.

In this sample, this clone turned up once. The J gene is TRBJ2-3, the V gene TRBV4-1, with TRBD2 matching over 12 bases. J lost 4 bases, V lost 5 bases, and 19 bases had no gene match. CDR1 and CDR2 (germline): MGHRA, YSYEKL. The CDR3 contains 20 residues. CDR3 in DNA: TGCGCCAGCAGCTCCCGCTCAACATTTGGACTAGCGGGGCCCCCAGATACGCAGTATTTT. This codes for CASSSRSTFGLAGPPDTQYF.

The chain employs TRBV30 and TRBJ1-3, with D possibly matching TRBD1 (6 bases). The V and J ends lost 4 bases and 0 bases respectively, with 13 bases between them. The germline V gene encodes CDR1 GTSNPN and CDR2 SVGIG (reference sequence). This CDR3 region has 15 residues. CDR3 bases: TGTGCCTGGAAAGTCCAGGGGTACTCTGGAAACACCATATATTTT. Protein sequence: CAWKVQGYSGNTIYF.

This clone showed up just once. This sequence joins TRBV29-1 and TRBJ1-2; D remains unclear. The CDR3 loop spans 21 amino acids. The V end lost 0 bases, the J end lost 2 bases, and 31 bases lay between the germline ends. Germline V gene data show CDR1 as SQVTM and CDR2 as ANQGSEA. The CDR3 region is CSVEDVGPTGMDPNFNYGYTF. The CDR3 DNA sequence: TGCAGCGTTGAAGATGTCGGGCCTACCGGGATGGATCCTAACTTCAACTATGGCTACACCTTC.

The V and J genes are TRBV15 and TRBJ2-1, with 7 positions matching TRBD2. The CDR3 spans 15 residues. The trim removed 0 bases at V and 9 bases at J, leaving 8 bases unmatched. The V gene's germline CDR1 is LNHNV and CDR2 YYDKDF (reference sequence). CDR3 loop: CATSRDPTSDSEQFF. The DNA of the CDR3 is TGTGCCACCAGCAGAGATCCAACTAGCGATTCTGAGCAGTTCTTC. Supplemented by reference TRBV15 and TRBJ2-1, the full variable domain reads DAMVIQNPRYQVTQFGKPVTLSCSQTLNHNVMYWYQQKSSQAPKLLFHYYDKDFNNEADTPDNFQSRRPNTSFCFLDIRSPGLGDTAMYLCATSRDPTSDSEQFFGPGTRLTVL.

The chain joins TRBV4-2 to TRBJ1-3; D gene unclear. V shed 0 bases and J shed 4 bases, with 13 bases lying between them. Germline CDR1 is LGHNA and CDR2 is YNFKEQ. CDR3 size: 16 residues. The CDR3 coding sequence is TGTGCCAGCAGCCAAGAGTCATGGACGGGGGGAAACACCATATATTTT. This encodes CASSQESWTGGNTIYF.

The chain joins TRBV28 to TRBJ2-3, with D perhaps TRBD2 (6 bases). Between the trimmed V and J ends, which lost 4 bases and 3 bases, there was a span of 23 bases. CDR1 is MDHEN, CDR2 SYDVKM, per germline. This CDR3 comprises 18 residues. The CDR3 loop is CASSSTVGRGGWTDTQYF. CDR3 in DNA: TGTGCCAGCAGTTCAACTGTGGGTCGAGGAGGGTGGACAGATACGCAGTATTTT. Using reference TRBV28 and TRBJ2-3 for the parts outside the CDR3, the full variable domain is DVKVTQSSRYLVKRTGEKVFLECVQDMDHENMFWYRQDPGLGLRLIYFSYDVKMKEKGDIPEGYSVSREKKERFSLILESASTNQTSMYLCASSSTVGRGGWTDTQYFGPGTRLTVL.

The chain recombines TRBV29-1 with TRBJ2-1, with 7 bases that match TRBD2. The CDR3 has 14 amino acids. V shed 4 bases and J 4 bases; nucleotides not matched to a gene: 7. The V gene's germline CDR1 is SQVTM and CDR2 ANQGSEA. DNA of the CDR3: TGCAGCGTTGTCCCTAGCGGACCTTACAATGAGCAGTTCTTC. The encoded protein is CSVVPSGPYNEQFF.

V usage is TRBV7-3 and J usage is TRBJ1-1; D unresolved. CDR1 is SGHTA, CDR2 FQGTGA, per germline. This CDR3 is built from 13 residues. Trimming removed 8 bases at V and 4 bases at J, with 14 bases between. The CDR3 DNA reads as TGTGCCAGCCGCCGAGGTGGTGGCACTGAAGCTTTCTTT. Translation: CASRRGGGTEAFF. Variable domain in full (rest from reference TRBV7-3 and TRBJ1-1): GAGVSQTPSNKVTEKGKYVELRCDPISGHTALYWYRQSLGQGPEFLIYFQGTGAADDSGLPNDRFFAVRPEGSVSTLKIQRTERGDSAVYLCASRRGGGTEAFFGQGTRLTVV.

This clone has a handful of counts. The rearrangement links TRBV6-5 to TRBJ2-7; 9 nucleotides align to TRBD2. With V trimmed by 6 bases and J by 5 bases, 5 bases remained unmatched. Per the germline V gene, CDR1 is MNHEY and CDR2 is SVGAGI. CDR3 size: 13 residues. The CDR3 DNA reads as TGTGCCAGCAGCCCTAGCGGGATCCACGAGCAGTACTTC. Amino acids: CASSPSGIHEQYF.